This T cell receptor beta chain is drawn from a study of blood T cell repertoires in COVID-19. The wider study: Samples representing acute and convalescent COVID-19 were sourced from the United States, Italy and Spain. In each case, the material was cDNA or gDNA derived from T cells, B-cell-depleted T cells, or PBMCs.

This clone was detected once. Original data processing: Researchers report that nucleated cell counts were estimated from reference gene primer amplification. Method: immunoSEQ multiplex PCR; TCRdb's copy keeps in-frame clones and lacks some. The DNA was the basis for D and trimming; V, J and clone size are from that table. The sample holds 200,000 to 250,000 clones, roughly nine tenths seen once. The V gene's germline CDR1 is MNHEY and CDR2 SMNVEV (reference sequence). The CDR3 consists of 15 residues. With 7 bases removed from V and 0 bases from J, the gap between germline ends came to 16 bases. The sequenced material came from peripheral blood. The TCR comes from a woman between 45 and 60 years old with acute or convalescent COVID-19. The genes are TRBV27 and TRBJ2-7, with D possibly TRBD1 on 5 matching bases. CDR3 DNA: TGTGCCAGCAAGGTTGGGGCGGCAAGCTCCTACGAGCAGTACTTC. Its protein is CASKVGAASSYEQYF.